The present T cell receptor (beta chain) was sequenced within a study of blood T cell repertoires in COVID-19. Looking at the study overall: Whether acute or convalescent, the COVID-19 samples came from the United States, Italy and Spain. Sample material is recorded as cDNA or gDNA derived from T cells, B-cell-depleted T cells, or PBMCs.

As processed by the authors: Estimation of nucleated cell counts was performed using reference gene primer amplification. Measured with immunoSEQ multiplex PCR; TCRdb has only the in-frame clones, and not every one. That table is the source of V, J and clone size, and D and trimming were worked out from the DNA. This table has roughly 230,000 clones, 65% to 85% appearing once. CDR3 size: 14 residues. Between the trimmed V and J ends, which lost 5 bases and 1 base, there was a span of 11 bases. Per the germline V gene, CDR1 is SGHNT and CDR2 is YENEEA. With regard to this clone: The sample carries other DNA sequences with the same CDR3.

The sample taken for sequencing was peripheral blood. This TCR came from a woman of 80 years or more with acute or convalescent COVID-19. This rearrangement joins TRBV11-3 to TRBJ2-5, with D maybe TRBD2 (6 bases). The CDR3 protein is CASSPSRGQETQYF. The DNA for the CDR3 is TGTGCCAGCAGCCCCTCGCGGGGCCAAGAGACCCAGTACTTC.